This passage covers 29 T cell receptor beta chains from one sample sequenced in a study of T cell repertoires in cytomegalovirus infection. Using its own MiXCR run on the reads, TCRdb lists one record per CDR3 protein. This sample carries fewer than 700,000 distinct CDR3 sequences, roughly a quarter of them seen once, and the ten largest clones take 6.5% to 10%. The sequencing input was CD8+ T cells from PBMCs. The receptors originated from a human donor in good health (CMV status not recorded). Some clones in this sample may be carry-over from other donors' samples.

The CDR3 sequence is CASSIVQDYEQYF. CDR3 nucleotides: TGTGCCAGTAGTATTGTACAGGACTACGAGCAGTACTTC. The chain joins TRBV19 to TRBJ2-7, with a tentative D call TRBD1 (5 bases). The ends were cut back, 3 bases at V and 3 bases at J, with 9 bases in the middle. Germline loops: CDR1 LNHDA, CDR2 SQIVND (reference sequence). The CDR3 consists of 13 residues.

This clonotype was counted a few times. The rearrangement joins TRBV20-1 to TRBJ2-7; D remains ambiguous. The V end was cut by 0 bases, the J end by 4 bases, with 16 bases between. CDR1 DFQATT and CDR2 SNEGSKA come from the germline V gene (reference sequence). The CDR3 runs to 15 residues. In DNA, the CDR3 is TGCAGTGCTAGAGATCCAGAAAGTACTTTGTACGAGCAGTACTTC. The encoded protein is CSARDPESTLYEQYF.

Written as DNA, the CDR3 is TGCAGCGTCCTTTCGGGACTAGCGGGGTTGGATGAGCAGTTCTTC. This encodes CSVLSGLAGLDEQFF. The genes are TRBV29-1 and TRBJ2-1, with 13 positions matching TRBD2. With V trimmed by 6 bases and J by 8 bases, 10 bases remained unmatched. This CDR3 contains 15 residues. Germline CDR1 and CDR2: SQVTM and ANQGSEA.

This clonotype has at least ten counts. The chain couples TRBV7-2 to TRBJ1-4; D is undetermined. The CDR3 is made up of 15 amino acids. The germline V gene has CDR1 SGHTA and CDR2 FQGNSA. The germline V and J ends were trimmed by 3 bases and 1 base, with 9 bases remaining between them. The CDR3 is CASSFGVVTNEKLFF. CDR3 bases: TGTGCCAGCAGCTTCGGAGTTGTAACTAATGAAAAACTGTTTTTT. The entire variable domain, with the rest obtained from reference TRBV7-2 and TRBJ1-4, is as follows: GAGVSQSPSNKVTEKGKDVELRCDPISGHTALYWYRQSLGQGLEFLIYFQGNSAPDKSGLPSDRFSAERTGGSVSTLTIQRTQQEDSAVYLCASSFGVVTNEKLFFGSGTQLSVL.

Written as DNA, the CDR3 is TGTGCCAGCAGTTCGTCCGGCAGGGACGGTGGCTACACCTTC. Translation: CASSSSGRDGGYTF. The chain couples TRBV6-1 to TRBJ1-2, with D possibly matching TRBD1 (5 bases). Germline V gives CDR1 MNHNS, CDR2 SASEGT. CDR3 length equals 14 residues. Trimming cost V 5 bases and J 7 bases, with 17 bases left between them.

The chain has TRBV29-1 and TRBJ2-1, with no clear D. V shed 4 bases and J shed 4 bases, with 11 bases lying between them. The CDR3 is made up of 13 amino acids. Germline V lookup: CDR1 SQVTM, CDR2 ANQGSEA. As DNA, the CDR3 is TGCAGCGTTGGGGTGTTAGGGTACAATGAGCAGTTCTTC. Translation: CSVGVLGYNEQFF.

This clonotype was picked up many times. The chain combines TRBV7-6 with TRBJ2-1, with D possibly being TRBD2 (6 bases). There are 13 residues in the CDR3. The germline gives CDR1 SGHVS, CDR2 FNYEAQ. V shed 3 bases and J shed 5 bases, with 8 bases lying between them. The CDR3 DNA reads as TGTGCCAGCAGCTTCGGGGGTCACAATGAGCAGTTCTTC. Its protein is CASSFGGHNEQFF. Complete variable domain (other parts from reference TRBV7-6 and TRBJ2-1): GAGVSQSPRYKVTKRGQDVALRCDPISGHVSLYWYRQALGQGPEFLTYFNYEAQQDKSGLPNDRFSAERPEGSISTLTIQRTEQRDSAMYRCASSFGGHNEQFFGPGTRLTVL.

The rearrangement links TRBV7-9 to TRBJ2-2; tentatively, D is TRBD1 or TRBD2 (5 bases each). This CDR3 spans 17 amino acids. Trimming cost V 6 bases and J 1 base, with 18 bases left between them. The germline CDR1 and CDR2 sequences are SEHNR and FQNEAQ (reference sequence). This chain's CDR3 is CASRSLPGTENTGELFF. The CDR3 region has the DNA TGTGCCAGCAGATCCCTACCGGGGACGGAGAACACCGGGGAGCTGTTTTTT. The entire variable domain, with the rest obtained from reference TRBV7-9 and TRBJ2-2, is as follows: DTGVSQNPRHKITKRGQNVTFRCDPISEHNRLYWYRQTLGQGPEFLTYFQNEAQLEKSRLLSDRFSAERPKGSFSTLEIQRTEQGDSAMYLCASRSLPGTENTGELFFGEGSRLTVL.

This rearrangement joins TRBV28 to TRBJ1-1; D gene ambiguous. This CDR3 comprises 15 residues. The V gene's germline CDR1 is MDHEN and CDR2 SYDVKM. Between the trimmed V and J ends, which lost 7 bases and 4 bases, there was a span of 19 bases. CDR3 sequence reads: CASTRRRTVGTEAFF. CDR3 nucleotides: TGTGCCAGCACCCGTCGGAGGACGGTGGGCACTGAAGCTTTCTTT.

This clonotype was picked up many times. The rearrangement links TRBV7-2 to TRBJ1-1; a weak D match, TRBD1 (6 bases). The ends were cut back, 6 bases at V and 7 bases at J, with 15 bases in the middle. Germline V lookup: CDR1 SGHTA, CDR2 FQGNSA. The length of the CDR3 is 13 residues. The CDR3 loop is CASRIGGGGEAFF. The CDR3 nucleotides read TGTGCCAGCAGGATAGGGGGTGGTGGTGAAGCTTTCTTT.

This clonotype has only a few counts. DNA for the CDR3: TGTGCCAGCAGCTTAGGGGCACGTGAAGCTTTCTTT. Residues: CASSLGAREAFF. J is TRBJ1-1 and V is TRBV7-9; D unclear. This CDR3 has 12 amino acids. V lost 1 base and J 7 bases, leaving 7 bases between the germline ends. Germline assignment: CDR1 SEHNR and CDR2 FQNEAQ (reference sequence).

The table lists this clonotype with a few counts. The rearrangement links TRBV6-2 or TRBV6-3 to TRBJ2-6, with D perhaps matching TRBD1 (6 bases). The germline CDR1 and CDR2 sequences are MNHEY and SVGEGT. The V and J ends lost 2 bases and 0 bases respectively, with 14 bases between them. This CDR3 spans 18 amino acids. The CDR3 spells CASSYEIGGDSGANVLTF. CDR3 DNA sequence: TGTGCCAGCAGTTACGAAATAGGGGGAGACTCTGGGGCCAACGTCCTGACTTTC.

This clonotype was counted between two and nine times. CDR3 amino acids: CASSSSEINSDYGYTF. DNA for the CDR3: TGCGCCAGCTCCTCAAGTGAAATCAATTCGGACTATGGCTACACCTTC. The V call is TRBV10-2, the J call TRBJ1-2; D is undetermined. CDR1 WSHSY and CDR2 SAAADI come from the germline V gene. Trimming left V 8 bases short and J 3 bases short, with 22 bases between. The CDR3 totals 16 residues.

The chain has TRBV14 and TRBJ2-3, with TRBD2 matching over 11 bases. Germline V gene data show CDR1 as SGHDN and CDR2 as FVKESK. V shed 0 bases, J shed 5 bases, and the junction held 4 bases outside the gene matches. The CDR3 contains 16 residues. The CDR3 loop reads CASSQDSGGAGDTQYF. The DNA for the CDR3 is TGTGCCAGCAGCCAAGATAGCGGGGGGGCCGGAGATACGCAGTATTTT.

V and J are TRBV7-9 and TRBJ2-6; D gene unclear. Between the trimmed V and J ends, which lost 3 bases and 2 bases, there was a span of 8 bases. Germline CDR1 SEHNR, CDR2 FQNEAQ (reference sequence). This CDR3 is 15 amino acids long. The CDR3 reads CASSLVTPGANVLTF. Written as DNA, the CDR3 is TGTGCCAGCAGCTTGGTGACACCTGGGGCCAACGTCCTGACTTTC.

The rearrangement links TRBV5-4 to TRBJ2-3; D possibly uses TRBD1 or TRBD2 (10 bases each). The V gene lost 6 bases and the J gene lost 3 bases, with 26 bases spanning the gap. The germline V gene has CDR1 SGHNT and CDR2 YYREEE (reference sequence). This CDR3 spans 18 amino acids. CDR3: CASTLDRGTSAVTDTQYF. CDR3 nucleotide sequence: TGTGCCAGCACCCTGGACAGGGGGACTAGCGCGGTGACAGATACGCAGTATTTT.

J is TRBJ1-3 and V is TRBV20-1; D is unclear. V lost 3 bases to trimming and J lost 0 bases, with 6 bases between them. The CDR3 length is 13 residues. The germline V gene has CDR1 DFQATT and CDR2 SNEGSKA (reference sequence). The CDR3 DNA follows: TGCAGTGCTAGTAAGAGCTCTGGAAACACCATATATTTT. This translates into CSASKSSGNTIYF.

Many counts were recorded for this clonotype. V usage is TRBV6-1 and J usage is TRBJ2-2, with TRBD2 matching over 8 bases. V lost 2 bases and J lost 3; bases outside the gene matches: 5. The length of the CDR3 is 16 residues. Germline assignment: CDR1 MNHNS and CDR2 SASEGT. The CDR3 DNA is TGTGCCAGCAGTGAACTTCGGGGGGGCCACACCGGGGAGCTGTTTTTT. It codes for CASSELRGGHTGELFF.

A few counts support this clonotype. The chain joins TRBV20-1 to TRBJ2-7, with 15 bases aligning to TRBD2. V trimming: 3 bases; J trimming: 0 bases; junction bases outside the gene matches: 9. Per germline, CDR1 DFQATT and CDR2 SNEGSKA (reference sequence). CDR3 length: 18 residues. CDR3 sequence: CSARISGTSGGLSYEQYF. CDR3 nucleotide sequence: TGCAGTGCTAGGATATCCGGGACTAGCGGGGGGCTCTCCTACGAGCAGTACTTC.

Only a few counts were recorded for this clonotype. The chain has TRBV7-6 and TRBJ2-2; D is uncertain. CDR1 is SGHVS, CDR2 FNYEAQ, per germline. The length of the CDR3 is 15 residues. Deletions cut 5 bases from V and 4 bases from J, with 14 bases between. The CDR3, as DNA: TGTGCCAGCAGCATGGACCCTCCGGGCACCGGGGAGCTGTTTTTT. Translating gives CASSMDPPGTGELFF.

This clonotype was detected many times. CDR3: CASSLRVLAGYNEQFF. The CDR3, as DNA: TGTGCCAGCAGCTTAAGGGTCCTAGCGGGCTACAATGAGCAGTTCTTC. V usage is TRBV7-3 and J usage is TRBJ2-1; 8 bases match TRBD2. Germline V lookup: CDR1 SGHTA, CDR2 FQGTGA. Trimming removed 1 base from V and 3 bases from J; junction bases left unmatched: 5. The length of the CDR3 is 16 residues. Combining the CDR3 with reference TRBV7-3 and TRBJ2-1 gives the whole variable domain GAGVSQTPSNKVTEKGKYVELRCDPISGHTALYWYRQSLGQGPEFLIYFQGTGAADDSGLPNDRFFAVRPEGSVSTLKIQRTERGDSAVYLCASSLRVLAGYNEQFFGPGTRLTVL.

The chain's CDR3 is CASSRSSTYEQYV. The CDR3, as DNA: TGCGCCAGCAGTAGGAGTAGCACCTACGAGCAGTACGTC. The chain links TRBV10-2 to TRBJ2-7, with D hard to call. Germline CDR1 is WSHSY and CDR2 is SAAADI. The CDR3 length is 13 residues. Trimming shortened V by 5 bases and J by 2 bases, and 10 bases separated the two germline ends.

At least ten counts were recorded for this clonotype. The genes are TRBV7-2 and TRBJ2-1, with 10 positions matching TRBD2. The CDR3 length is 15 residues. V was pared by 5 bases and J by 4 bases, with 5 bases of the junction left unmatched. Germline V lookup: CDR1 SGHTA, CDR2 FQGNSA. The CDR3 sequence: CASSRTSGAYNEQFF. The CDR3 nucleotides read TGTGCCAGCAGCCGTACTAGCGGGGCATACAATGAGCAGTTCTTC.

The CDR3 bases are TGTGCCATCAGTGAATCCTTTTCACGCGATGAGCAGTTCTTC. This encodes CAISESFSRDEQFF. The chain couples TRBV10-3 to TRBJ2-1, with unresolved D. V shed 3 bases and J shed 8 bases, with 14 bases lying between them. CDR1 is ENHRY and CDR2 is SYGVKD in the germline V gene. The CDR3 consists of 14 residues.

With respect to this clonotype: One end of the junction does not line up with germline, which may come from a read error. The rearrangement uses TRBV11-3 and TRBJ2-1; 8 bases fit TRBD2. Germline loops: CDR1 SGHNT, CDR2 YENEEA. The CDR3 extends over 17 amino acids. The CDR3 DNA reads as TGTGCCAGCAGCATAGATCCAGCGGGGGCCCTATACAATGAGCAGTTCTTC. Translated, it gives CASSIDPAGALYNEQFF.

The sample holds a few counts of this clonotype. The chain combines TRBV2 with TRBJ2-7; D gene uncertain. Germline assignment: CDR1 SNHLY and CDR2 FYNNEI. There are 15 residues in the CDR3. Trimming pared 1 base from V and 0 bases from J, leaving 10 bases between. The CDR3 DNA follows: TGTGCCAGCAGTGAAGGCGCTCGTTCCTCCTACGAGCAGTACTTC. As protein: CASSEGARSSYEQYF.

This clonotype was seen a handful of times. The V call is TRBV5-1, the J call TRBJ2-1; maybe TRBD1 (6 bases). The CDR3 runs to 15 residues. The germline V and J ends were trimmed by 4 bases and 0 bases, with 11 bases remaining between them. Germline CDR1 reads SGHRS; CDR2 reads YFSETQ. Written as DNA, the CDR3 is TGCGCCAGCAGCCCAGGGGAAAGCTCCTACAATGAGCAGTTCTTC. This encodes CASSPGESSYNEQFF.

The chain is built from TRBV18 and TRBJ2-7; D is unclear. Trimming took 3 bases from V and 1 from J, leaving 10 bases between them. The CDR3 has 14 amino acids. Germline V CDR1 and CDR2: KGHSH, LQKENI. In nucleotides, the CDR3 is TGTGCCAGCTCACCGGTTCGGCGTTCCTACGAGCAGTACGTC. Protein product: CASSPVRRSYEQYV.

This rearrangement joins TRBV7-6 to TRBJ2-5; no reliable D call. The CDR3 covers 14 residues. V lost 1 base and J 2 bases, leaving 8 bases between the germline ends. Germline CDR1 is SGHVS and CDR2 is FNYEAQ. The CDR3 reads CASSLGSGQETQYF. CDR3 nucleotide sequence: TGTGCCAGCAGCTTAGGTTCCGGACAAGAGACCCAGTACTTC.